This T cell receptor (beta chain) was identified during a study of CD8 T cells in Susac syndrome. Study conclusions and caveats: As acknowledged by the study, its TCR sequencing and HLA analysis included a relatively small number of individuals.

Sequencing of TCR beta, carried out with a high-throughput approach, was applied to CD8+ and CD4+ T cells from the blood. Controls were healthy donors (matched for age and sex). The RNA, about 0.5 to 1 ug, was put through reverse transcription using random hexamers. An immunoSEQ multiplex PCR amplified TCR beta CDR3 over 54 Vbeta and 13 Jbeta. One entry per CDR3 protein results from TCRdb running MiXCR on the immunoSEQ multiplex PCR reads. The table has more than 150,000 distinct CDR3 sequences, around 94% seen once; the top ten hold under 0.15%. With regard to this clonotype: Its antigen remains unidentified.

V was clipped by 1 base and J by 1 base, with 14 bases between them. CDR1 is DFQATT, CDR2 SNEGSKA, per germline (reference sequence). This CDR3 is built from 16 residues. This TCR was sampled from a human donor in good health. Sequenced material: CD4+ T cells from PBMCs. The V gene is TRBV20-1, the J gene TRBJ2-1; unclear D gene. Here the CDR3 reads CSARGLDVTSYNEQFF. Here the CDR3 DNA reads TGCAGTGCTAGAGGGCTAGATGTGACGTCCTACAATGAGCAGTTCTTC.